The 5 T cell receptor beta chains listed next were all sequenced from one sample in a study of T cells in Graves' hyperthyroidism and ophthalmopathy. Amplified TCR beta CDR3 regions derived from RNA transcripts. A set of HTBI primers served as the primers for a first-round RT-PCR of the TCR CDR3. MiXCR, run by TCRdb on the multiplex PCR reads, gives a single entry per CDR3 protein. The table includes some 510,000 distinct CDR3 sequences, roughly 20% detected once. Specimen: blood. Receptors originate from a man aged 18 to 29 with Graves' hyperthyroidism.

The chain couples TRBV28 to TRBJ2-5; tentatively, D is TRBD2 (6 bases). Germline assignment: CDR1 MDHEN and CDR2 SYDVKM. This CDR3 comprises 16 residues. Trimming took off 5 bases at V and 7 bases at J, with 23 bases between the two ends. The DNA of the CDR3 is TGTGCCAGCAGTAACGCGGGACCGGCTTTATTTGGGACCCAGTACTTC. Translated, it gives CASSNAGPALFGTQYF.

This clonotype has ten or more counts. The CDR3 DNA reads TGTGCCACCAGTGATCGCGACCCGGGACGCTACACCTTC. It encodes CATSDRDPGRYTF. The rearrangement links TRBV24-1 to TRBJ1-2, with D tentatively TRBD1 (5 bases). The V end was cut by 3 bases, the J end by 9 bases, with 13 bases between. Germline assignment: CDR1 KGHDR and CDR2 SFDVKD. CDR3 length: 13 amino acids.

There are many counts of this clonotype. This chain uses TRBV6-2 or TRBV6-3 with TRBJ2-7; D might be TRBD2 (5 bases). The V gene lost 10 bases and the J gene lost 0 bases, with 7 bases spanning the gap. The CDR3 runs 11 residues. Germline V gene sequence: CDR1 MNHEY, CDR2 SVGEGT. This chain's CDR3 is CATGLSYEQYF. In DNA form, the CDR3 reads TGTGCCACCGGACTCTCCTACGAGCAGTACTTC.

This clonotype was counted many times. J is TRBJ2-7 and V is TRBV28, with TRBD2 as a possible D gene (5 bases). Germline-derived CDR1 and CDR2 are MDHEN and SYDVKM. Trimming removed 4 bases from V and 5 bases from J, with 15 bases in between. CDR3 size: 14 residues. In DNA form, the CDR3 reads TGTGCCAGCAGTTCCGGACTCAACTTTCACGAGCAGTACTTC. This translates into CASSSGLNFHEQYF.

The genes are TRBV6-1 and TRBJ2-7; 7 nucleotides agree with TRBD2. The CDR3 has 15 amino acids. The germline V gene has CDR1 MNHNS and CDR2 SASEGT. The ends lost 6 bases at V and 5 bases at J; junction bases unmatched: 13. The CDR3 sequence: CASSGGSPLVDEQYF. CDR3 in DNA: TGTGCCAGCAGCGGGGGGAGTCCCCTTGTCGACGAGCAGTACTTC.